This T cell receptor beta chain was captured in a study of shared clonotypes between healthy human individuals. Method: immunoSEQ multiplex PCR; TCRdb's copy keeps in-frame clones and lacks some. The sample lists more than 2 million clones; 93% were seen once. The CDR3 loop spans 16 amino acids. Germline lookup yields CDR1 SGDLS and CDR2 YYNGEE. V shed 0 bases and J shed 2 bases, with 12 bases lying between them. Naive CD8 cells were CD45RO-negative, positively selected for CCR7, excluding terminally differentiated effector memory CD45RA+ cells. The chain is built from TRBV9 and TRBJ2-1, with a possible D match to TRBD2 (6 bases). This receptor was taken from a young man in good health. Some clones in this sample may be carry-over from other donors' samples. Sequences were obtained from naive CD8+ T cells from PBMCs. In DNA, the CDR3 is TGTGCCAGCAGCGTAGAGGAGCGCGGGACCTACAATGAGCAGTTCTTC. Its translation: CASSVEERGTYNEQFF.